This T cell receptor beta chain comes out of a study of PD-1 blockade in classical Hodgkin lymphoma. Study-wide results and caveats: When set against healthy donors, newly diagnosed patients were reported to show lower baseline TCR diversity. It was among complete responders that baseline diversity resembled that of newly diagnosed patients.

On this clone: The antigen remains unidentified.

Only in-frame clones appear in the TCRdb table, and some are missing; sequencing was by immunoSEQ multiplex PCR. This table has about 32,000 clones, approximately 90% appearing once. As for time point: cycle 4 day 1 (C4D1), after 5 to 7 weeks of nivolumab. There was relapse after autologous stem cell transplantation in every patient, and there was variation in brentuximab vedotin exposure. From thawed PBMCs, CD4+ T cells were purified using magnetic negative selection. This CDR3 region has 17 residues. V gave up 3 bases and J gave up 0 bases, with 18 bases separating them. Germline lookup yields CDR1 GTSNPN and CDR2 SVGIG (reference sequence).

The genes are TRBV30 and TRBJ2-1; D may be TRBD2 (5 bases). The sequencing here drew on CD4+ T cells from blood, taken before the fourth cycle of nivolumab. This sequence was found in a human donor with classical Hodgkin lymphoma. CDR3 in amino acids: CAWRASWPFLSYNEQFF. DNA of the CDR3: TGTGCCTGGAGGGCTAGCTGGCCCTTCCTCTCCTACAATGAGCAGTTCTTC. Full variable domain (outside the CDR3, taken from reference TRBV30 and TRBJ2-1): SQTIHQWPATLVQPVGSPLSLECTVEGTSNPNLYWYRQAAGRGLQLLFYSVGIGQISSEVPQNLSASRPQDRQFILSSKKLLLSDSGFYLCAWRASWPFLSYNEQFFGPGTRLTVL.